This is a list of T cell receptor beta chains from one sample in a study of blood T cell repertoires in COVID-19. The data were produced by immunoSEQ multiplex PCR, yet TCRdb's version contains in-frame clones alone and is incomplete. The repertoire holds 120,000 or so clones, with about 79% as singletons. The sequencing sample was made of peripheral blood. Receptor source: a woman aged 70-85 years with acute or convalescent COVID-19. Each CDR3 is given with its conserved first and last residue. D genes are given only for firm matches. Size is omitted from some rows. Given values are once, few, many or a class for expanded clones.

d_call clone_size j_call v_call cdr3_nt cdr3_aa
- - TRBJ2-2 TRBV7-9 TGTGCCAGCAGTGCCGGGAGTAACACCGGGGAGCTGTTTTTT CASSAGSNTGELFF
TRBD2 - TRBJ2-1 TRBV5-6 TGTGCCAGCAGCTGGAAATTAGCGGGGGGTGAAAATGAGCAGTTCTTC CASSWKLAGGENEQFF
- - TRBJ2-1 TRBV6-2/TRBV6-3 TGTGCCAGCAGTACGGAGGACAATGAGCAGTTCTTC CASSTEDNEQFF
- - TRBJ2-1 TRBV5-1 TGCGCCAGCAGCTTGGGGCAGGGGTACAATGAGCAGTTCTTC CASSLGQGYNEQFF
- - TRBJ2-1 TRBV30 TGTGCCTGGAGTGTAGGAACTAGCAGGGGGAATGAGCAGTTCTTC CAWSVGTSRGNEQFF
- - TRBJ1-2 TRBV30 TGTGCCTGGAATTACAGGGTGGGGGGCTACACCTTC CAWNYRVGGYTF
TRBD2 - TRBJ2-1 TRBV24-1 TGTGCCACCAGTGACGTCCTAGCGGGGAAGTACAATGAGCAGTTCTTC CATSDVLAGKYNEQFF
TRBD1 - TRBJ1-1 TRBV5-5 TGTGCCAGCAGACATGGACAGGGAGGTAACACTGAAGCTTTCTTT CASRHGQGGNTEAFF
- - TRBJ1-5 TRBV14 TGTGCCAGCAGCCAAGCGGGTAAGAGACAGCCCCAGCATTTT CASSQAGKRQPQHF
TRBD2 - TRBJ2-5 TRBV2 TGTGCCACTTCGGGAGGGTCCGAGACCCAGTACTTC CATSGGSETQYF
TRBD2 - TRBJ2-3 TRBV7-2 TGTGCCAGCAGCTTTAGGGTGATAGCGGGGGCCCGCCCAGATACGCAGTATTTT CASSFRVIAGARPDTQYF
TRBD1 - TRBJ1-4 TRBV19 TGTGCCAGTAGTATCCTCGGACAGGGTAGTGAAAAACTGTTTTTT CASSILGQGSEKLFF
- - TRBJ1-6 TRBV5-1 TGCGCCAGCAGCCAGAATACAGGGACCCTCCACTTT CASSQNTGTLHF
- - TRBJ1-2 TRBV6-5 TGTGCCAGCAGTATCACTGGGGGGACTGGGGGCTACACCTTC CASSITGGTGGYTF
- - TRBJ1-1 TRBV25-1 TGTGCCGGCAGTGGTTCTCAGGGGATTGTCACTGAAGCTTTCTTT CAGSGSQGIVTEAFF
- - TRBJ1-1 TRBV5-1 TGCGCCAGCAGCCTTGAGGCAGGGGCGAACACTGAAGCTTTCTTT CASSLEAGANTEAFF
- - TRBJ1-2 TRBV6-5 TGTGCCAGCATCCTGGGAGGGGTGACTAACTATGGCTACACCTTC CASILGGVTNYGYTF
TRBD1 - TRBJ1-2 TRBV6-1 TGTGCCAGCAGTGAAGTTTTAGGGACAGGGAACTATGGCTACACCTTC CASSEVLGTGNYGYTF
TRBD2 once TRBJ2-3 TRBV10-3 TGTGCCATCAGTGAGAAGGCTAGCGGATTGACAGATACGCAGTATTTT CAISEKASGLTDTQYF
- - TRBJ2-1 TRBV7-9 TGTGCCAGCAGCTCGACCGTCTCGGGGAAAAGCTCCTACAATGAGCAGTTCTTC CASSSTVSGKSSYNEQFF
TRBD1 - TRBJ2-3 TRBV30 TGTGCCTGGAGTGTCGGAGACAGGGTTAAGTATTTT CAWSVGDRVKYF
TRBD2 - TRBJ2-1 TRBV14 TGTGCCAGCAGCCAAGGACTAGCGGGGGGGCACTTAGAGCAGTTCTTC CASSQGLAGGHLEQFF
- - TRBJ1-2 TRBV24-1 TGTGCCACCAGCGGAACCAGGGGAGGCTACACCTTC CATSGTRGGYTF
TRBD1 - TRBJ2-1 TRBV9 TGTGCCAGCAGCAAGACCGGGACAGGATACAATGAGCAGTTCTTC CASSKTGTGYNEQFF
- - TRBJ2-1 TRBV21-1 TGTGCCAGCAGCAAAGTTACAGGGAATGAGCAGTTCTTC CASSKVTGNEQFF
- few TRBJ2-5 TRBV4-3 TGCGCCAGCAGCGTGAGCGGAATGGGCCTTGGGGAGACCCAGTACTTC CASSVSGMGLGETQYF
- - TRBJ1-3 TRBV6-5 TGTGCCAGCTGGGCAATTTCTGGAAACACCATATATTTT CASWAISGNTIYF
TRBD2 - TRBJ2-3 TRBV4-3 TGCGCCAGCAGCCAAGAGTATGTAGCGGGGGGCGGTACGCAGTATTTT CASSQEYVAGGGTQYF
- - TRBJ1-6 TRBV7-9 TGTGCCAGCAGCCGGGAAAGCTCCTATAATTCACCCCTCCACTTT CASSRESSYNSPLHF
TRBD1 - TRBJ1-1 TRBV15 TGTGCCACCAGCTATGACAGGGGGACAATTGAAGCTTTCTTT CATSYDRGTIEAFF
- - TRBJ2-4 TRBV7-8 TGTGCCAGCAGCTTAGCGGCCCCGACGAGGGACATTCAGTACTTC CASSLAAPTRDIQYF
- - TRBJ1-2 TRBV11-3 TGTGCCAGCAGCCCTGGGGGACTTAGGTCAAGACCTTATGGCTACACCTTC CASSPGGLRSRPYGYTF
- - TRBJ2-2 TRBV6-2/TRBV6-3 TGTGCCAGCAGTAGGGACACCTCGAACACCGGGGAGCTGTTTTTT CASSRDTSNTGELFF
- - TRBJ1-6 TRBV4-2 TGTGCCAGCAGCCAAGATGCGGGGCGCTCACCCCTCCACTTT CASSQDAGRSPLHF
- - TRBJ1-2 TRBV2 TGTGCCAGTGGGGGCGCCAGGCTCTATGGCTACACCTTC CASGGARLYGYTF
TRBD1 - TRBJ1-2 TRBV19 TGTGCCAGTACCTTAAGGGACAGAGCAACGGGCTACACCTTC CASTLRDRATGYTF
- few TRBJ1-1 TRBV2 TGTGCCAGCAAGGGGGAGGGGGAGGTCATGAACACTGAAGCTTTCTTT CASKGEGEVMNTEAFF
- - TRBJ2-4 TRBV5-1 TGCGCCAGCAGCCTCACCTTTAGCGGTAATGAGATTCGGGTTCAGTACTTC CASSLTFSGNEIRVQYF
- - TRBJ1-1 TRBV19 TGTGCCAGTAGTACACAGCCGGGGACTGAAGCTTTCTTT CASSTQPGTEAFF
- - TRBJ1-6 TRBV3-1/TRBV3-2 TGTGCCAGCAGCCAAGATCTACAGGCACCCCTCCACTTT CASSQDLQAPLHF
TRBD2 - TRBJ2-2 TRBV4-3 TGCGCCAGCAGCCAATCTAGCGGGGGGTCCGGGGAGCTGTTTTTT CASSQSSGGSGELFF
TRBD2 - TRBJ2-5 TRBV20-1 TGCAGTGCTAGTAGCGGGGGGACGCGGGAGACCCAGTACTTC CSASSGGTRETQYF
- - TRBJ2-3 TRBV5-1 TGCGCCAGCAGCGGGGGGGCTTTCAACACAGATACGCAGTATTTT CASSGGAFNTDTQYF
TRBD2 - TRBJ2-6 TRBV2 TGTGCCCGCTGGGGGGTGGGGCGGGGGGGGGCCAACGTCCTGACTTTC CARWGVGRGGANVLTF
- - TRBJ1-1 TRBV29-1 TGCAGCGTTACCGCGACAGGCCTGCGCACTGAAGCTTTCTTT CSVTATGLRTEAFF
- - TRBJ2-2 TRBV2 TGTGCCAGCAGAACTGACAGGTTCGCGAACACCGGGGAGCTGTTTTTT CASRTDRFANTGELFF
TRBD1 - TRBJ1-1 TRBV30 TGTGCCTCGACAGGGGACACTGAAGCTTTCTTT CASTGDTEAFF
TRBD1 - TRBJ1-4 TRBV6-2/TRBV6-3 TGTGCCAGCAGTTACTATGGACAGGGTAAACTGTTTTTT CASSYYGQGKLFF
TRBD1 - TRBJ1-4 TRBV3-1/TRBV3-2 TGTGCCAGCAGCCAGGGGACAGGGGGCAATGAAAAACTGTTTTTT CASSQGTGGNEKLFF
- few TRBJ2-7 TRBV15 TGTGCCACCAGCAGAGACCCCTTAATCTACGAGCAGTACTTC CATSRDPLIYEQYF
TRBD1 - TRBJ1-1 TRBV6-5 TGTGCCAGCAGTTCAGGGGGCGCGAACACTGAAGCTTTCTTT CASSSGGANTEAFF
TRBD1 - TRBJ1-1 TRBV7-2 TGTGCCAGCAGCTCCCAGGGACAGGGTATGACTGAAGCTTTCTTT CASSSQGQGMTEAFF
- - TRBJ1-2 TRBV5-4 TGTGCCAGCAGCTTAGTGAGGGACTCACTTTATGGCTACACCTTC CASSLVRDSLYGYTF
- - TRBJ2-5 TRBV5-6 TGTGCCAGCAGCCTGGGGACTCCCGGGACCCAGTACTTC CASSLGTPGTQYF
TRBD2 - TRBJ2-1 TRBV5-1 TGCGCCAGCAGCTTGGAAGTACTAGCGGGGGGCGGCAATGAGCAGTTCTTC CASSLEVLAGGGNEQFF